What follows is one T cell receptor (beta chain) and its context. The CDR3 sequence is 12 residues long. Trimming left V 0 bases short and J 5 bases short, with 4 bases between. Per germline, CDR1 LGHDT and CDR2 YNNKEL (reference sequence). As handled by the study authors: Counts of nucleated cells, estimated from reference gene primer amplification, were obtained. Sequencing used immunoSEQ multiplex PCR; TCRdb keeps in-frame clones, though not all of them. That table gives V, J and clone size, and the DNA gave D and trimming. Here the sample spans 45,000 to 55,000 clones, roughly 87% being singletons. The data were obtained in a study of blood T cell repertoires in COVID-19. Study summary: Researchers got acute and convalescent COVID-19 samples from the United States, Italy and Spain. In each case, the material was cDNA or gDNA derived from T cells, B-cell-depleted T cells, or PBMCs.

Source material: peripheral blood. The chain links TRBV3-1 (or the pseudogene TRBV3-2) to TRBJ2-5; D uncertain. The sequence came from a man aged 55 to 69 with active COVID-19. The CDR3 nucleotides read TGTGCCAGCAGCCAAGATGGCGAGACCCAGTACTTC. It yields the protein CASSQDGETQYF.